Listed here are 6 T cell receptor beta chains from one sample, sequenced in a study of blood T cell repertoires in COVID-19. Method: immunoSEQ multiplex PCR; TCRdb's copy keeps in-frame clones and lacks some. The sample lists roughly 300,000 clones, 85% to 90% occurring once. Sequenced sample: peripheral blood. The receptors derive from a woman under 40 with COVID-19, enrolled during active disease.

The V and J genes are TRBV5-1 and TRBJ1-4; no clear D. Per germline, CDR1 SGHRS and CDR2 YFSETQ. The CDR3 runs to 15 residues. The V end lost 4 bases, the J end lost 4 bases, and 14 bases lay between the germline ends. The CDR3: CASSPGRVNNEKLFF. The DNA of the CDR3 is TGCGCCAGCAGCCCTGGGAGGGTAAATAATGAAAAACTGTTTTTT.

The chain is built from TRBV3-1 (or the pseudogene TRBV3-2) and TRBJ2-5; 7 bases map to TRBD2. The CDR3 is 15 residues long. V lost 0 bases to trimming and J lost 2 bases; unmatched junction nucleotides: 3. Per germline, CDR1 LGHDT and CDR2 YNNKEL (reference sequence). The CDR3 sequence: CASSQDQAGQETQYF. The CDR3 DNA is TGTGCCAGCAGCCAAGATCAAGCGGGGCAAGAGACCCAGTACTTC.

The V and J genes are TRBV11-2 and TRBJ2-7; D unresolved. The CDR3 totals 12 residues. Trimming stripped 5 bases from V and 7 bases from J, with 12 bases between. Germline-derived CDR1 and CDR2 are SGHAT and FQNNGV. The CDR3, as DNA: TGTGCCAGCAGCCCATTGCTAATGGAGCAGTACTTC. This encodes CASSPLLMEQYF.

This clone came up a few times. The chain recombines TRBV15 with TRBJ2-7; 7 positions agree with TRBD1. Germline loops: CDR1 LNHNV, CDR2 YYDKDF (reference sequence). The junction had 9 bases not matched to a gene; V was cut back by 3 bases and J by 1 base. The CDR3 runs 16 residues. The CDR3 coding sequence is TGTGCCACCAGCAGTGCCCCAGGGGGAAATTCCTACGAGCAGTACTTC. It specifies CATSSAPGGNSYEQYF.

This clone was picked up one time. Here the CDR3 DNA reads TGTGCCAGCACCGTACAGGGACCGTCTGGAAACACCATATATTTT. Its protein is CASTVQGPSGNTIYF. The genes are TRBV6-5 and TRBJ1-3; tentatively, D is TRBD1 (6 bases). CDR1 is MNHEY and CDR2 is SVGAGI in the germline V gene. The V end lost 7 bases, the J end lost 1 base, and 14 bases lay between the germline ends. The CDR3 runs to 15 residues.

The J gene is TRBJ2-7, the V gene TRBV19; D unclear. The germline V gene encodes CDR1 LNHDA and CDR2 SQIVND (reference sequence). V gave up 8 bases and J gave up 7 bases, with 12 bases separating them. The CDR3 has 11 residues. The CDR3 nucleotides read TGTGCCAGTCGTTCCGGTTGGGAGCAGTACTTC. Its protein is CASRSGWEQYF.